The rows below give T cell receptor beta chains drawn from one sample of a study of control samples from healthy donors and cancer patients. The method was immunoSEQ multiplex PCR; TCRdb's version includes in-frame clones alone and lacks a portion of them. In the table there are approximately 58,000 clones, around 87% of which are singletons. The material sequenced was PBMCs. The receptors stem from a man between 60 and 75 years old with head and neck cancer. The CDR3 runs from the conserved cysteine through the conserved F or W.

V,CDR3
TRBV29-1,CSVQHRASYEQYF
TRBV25-1,CASSALQGRTEAFF
TRBV10-3,CAIRDRAVDEAFF
TRBV29-1,CSVENAGGGYEQYF
TRBV7-9,CASSPRGYSTGELFF
TRBV4-2,CASSHGLAGSPGELFF
TRBV7-9,CASSPGQISYEQYF
TRBV19,CASTTPGTENTIYF
TRBV15,CATRRGGRNTGELFF
TRBV5-1,CASSLALDNEQFF
TRBV30,CAWSVLGRGEKLFF
TRBV28,CASSLRTGQIMNTEAFF
TRBV21-1,CASSKARDRTVDEQYF
TRBV6-5,CASSYTATDQPQHF
TRBV9,CASSVAANNEQFF
TRBV7-2,CASSSPQETQYF
TRBV6-2/TRBV6-3,CASSYRDNYGYTF
TRBV23-1,CASSQCKGRYLLNTEAFF
TRBV28,CASRLAGRGNEQFF
TRBV7-2,CASSFPVPNYGYTF
TRBV6-6,CASSGTGRRSPLHF
TRBV3-1/TRBV3-2,CASSPRGGNQPQHF
TRBV11-2,CASSLRLAGVGTGELFF
TRBV7-2,CASSLLAGGAYEQYF
TRBV5-1,CASSLEGNEQYF
TRBV5-4,CASRAGDTIYF
TRBV10-3,CAIKPQGPQETQYF
TRBV5-1,CASSFSPEETQYF
TRBV27,CASSFSGYEKLFF
TRBV7-2,CASSPGGTGLEKLFF
TRBV25-1,CASSELTGYLNEQFF